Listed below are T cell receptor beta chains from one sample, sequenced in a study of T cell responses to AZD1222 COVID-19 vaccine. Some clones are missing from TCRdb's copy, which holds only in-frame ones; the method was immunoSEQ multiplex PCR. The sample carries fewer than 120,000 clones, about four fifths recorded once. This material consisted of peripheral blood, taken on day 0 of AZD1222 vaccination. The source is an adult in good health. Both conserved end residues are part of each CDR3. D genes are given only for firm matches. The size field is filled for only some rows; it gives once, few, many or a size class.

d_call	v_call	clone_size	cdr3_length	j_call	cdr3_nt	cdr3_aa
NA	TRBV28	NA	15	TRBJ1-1	TGTGCCAGCAGGGTGAACGGGCCTCAAAACGCTGAAGCTTTCTTT	CASRVNGPQNAEAFF
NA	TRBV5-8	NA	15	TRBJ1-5	TGTGCCAGCAGCTTGTGGGAATTTAACAATCAGCCCCAGCATTTT	CASSLWEFNNQPQHF
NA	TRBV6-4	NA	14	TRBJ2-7	TGTGCCAGCAGTGACTCAGAGTCCTCCTACGAGCAGTACTTC	CASSDSESSYEQYF
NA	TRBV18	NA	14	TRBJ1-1	TGTGCCAGCTCACCACCTCTGAGGAGCACTGAAGCTTTCTTT	CASSPPLRSTEAFF
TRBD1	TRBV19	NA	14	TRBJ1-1	TGTGCCAGTAGTCAGGGACAGGCGCTCCGAGAGGGTTTCTTT	CASSQGQALREGFF
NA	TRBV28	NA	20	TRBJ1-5	TGTGCCAGCAGTTTTTCCTCGTTGGGGATTAGGCGGTATAGCAATCAGCCCCAGCATTTT	CASSFSSLGIRRYSNQPQHF
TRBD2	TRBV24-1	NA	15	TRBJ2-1	TGTGCCACCAGTGATTTTAGCGGGGGGGCCAATGAGCAGTTCTTC	CATSDFSGGANEQFF
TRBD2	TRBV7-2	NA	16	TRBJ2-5	TGTGCCAGCAGCCCCGGACTAGCGGGGGCCAGAGAGACCCAGTACTTC	CASSPGLAGARETQYF
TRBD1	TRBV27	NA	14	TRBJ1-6	TGTGCCAGCAATGGAGGACAGGGGCGCTCACCCCTCCACTTT	CASNGGQGRSPLHF
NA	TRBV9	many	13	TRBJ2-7	TGTGCCAGCAGCCCCGGACAGACCTACGAGCAGTACTTC	CASSPGQTYEQYF
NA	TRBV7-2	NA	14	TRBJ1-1	TGTGCCAGCAGCTCCATGGGGACTTTGACTGAAGCTTTCTTT	CASSSMGTLTEAFF
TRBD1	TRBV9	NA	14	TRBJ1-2	TGTGCCAGCAGCCCAATCGCCGGACAGGGGGCCGGCCACTTC	CASSPIAGQGAGHF
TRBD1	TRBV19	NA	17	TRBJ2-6	TGTGCCAGTAGTATGGGACAGGGGGTTTTTGGGGCCAACGTCCTGACTTTC	CASSMGQGVFGANVLTF
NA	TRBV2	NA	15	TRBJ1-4	TGTGCCAGCAGTCGGACCTTGGGGGTGGGTGAAAAACTGTTTTTT	CASSRTLGVGEKLFF
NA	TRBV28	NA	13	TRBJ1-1	TGTGCCAGCAGTTTAGGCGGGCGGACTGAAGCTTTCTTT	CASSLGGRTEAFF
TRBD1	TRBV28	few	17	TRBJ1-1	TGTGCCAGCAGTTTACAGGGACAGGGGCCTTTGAACACTGAAGCTTTCTTT	CASSLQGQGPLNTEAFF
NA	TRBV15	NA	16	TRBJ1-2	TGTGCCACCAGCAGAACCGCGACAGGAGCTAACTATGGCTACACCTTC	CATSRTATGANYGYTF
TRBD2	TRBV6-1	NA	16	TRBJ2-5	TGTGCCAGCAGTGATACTGGCGGGGGGATTTCTGAGACCCAGTACTTC	CASSDTGGGISETQYF
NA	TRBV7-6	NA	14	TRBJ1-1	TGTGCCAGCAGCTTAGGACGCAGGAACACTGAAGCTTTCTTT	CASSLGRRNTEAFF
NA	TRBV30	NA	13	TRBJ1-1	TGTGCCTGGAGGCCCGCCGTGAACACTGAAGCTTTCTTT	CAWRPAVNTEAFF
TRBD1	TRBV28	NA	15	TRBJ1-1	TGTGCCAGCAGTTTGGCCGGGACAGGGGGCCCTGAAGCTTTCTTT	CASSLAGTGGPEAFF
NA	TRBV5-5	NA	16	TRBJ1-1	TGTGCCAGCAGCTTAACCTCGACTGGCCCCAACACTGAAGCTTTCTTT	CASSLTSTGPNTEAFF
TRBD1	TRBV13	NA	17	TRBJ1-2	TGTGCCAGCAGCTTAGGGGGACAGACTGCTACTAACTATGGCTACACCTTC	CASSLGGQTATNYGYTF
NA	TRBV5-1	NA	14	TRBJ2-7	TGCGCCAGCAGCTTGTTCAGGGTTTGGGACGAGCAGTACTTC	CASSLFRVWDEQYF
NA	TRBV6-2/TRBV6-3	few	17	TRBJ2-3	TGTGCCAGCAGTTACTCGCGGTCGGGGCCTAGCACAGATACGCAGTATTTT	CASSYSRSGPSTDTQYF
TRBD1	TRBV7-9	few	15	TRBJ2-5	TGTGCCAGCAGCTTGACCGGGACAGGGGAAGAGACCCAGTACTTC	CASSLTGTGEETQYF
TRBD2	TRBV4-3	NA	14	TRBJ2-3	TGCGCCAGCAGAGCTAGCGGAGTTACAGATACGCAGTATTTT	CASRASGVTDTQYF
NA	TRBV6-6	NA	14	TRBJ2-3	TGTGCCAGCAGTCCGGGAGCTAGAAGGGATACGCAGTATTTT	CASSPGARRDTQYF
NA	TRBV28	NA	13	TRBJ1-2	TGTGCCAGCAGTTTATACAGGTCAGATGGCTACACCTTC	CASSLYRSDGYTF
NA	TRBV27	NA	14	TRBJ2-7	TGTGCCAGCAGTTTAGCACCGGGTACGCGCGAGCAGTACTTC	CASSLAPGTREQYF
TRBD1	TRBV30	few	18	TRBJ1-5	TGTGCCTGGAGCGCCCCCTCCGGGACAGGGGTGGGCAATCAGCCCCAGCATTTT	CAWSAPSGTGVGNQPQHF
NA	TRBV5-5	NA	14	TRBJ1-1	TGTGCCAGCAGCTTGACGGCAGGTTCCACTGAAGCTTTCTTT	CASSLTAGSTEAFF
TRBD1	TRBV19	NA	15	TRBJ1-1	TGTGCCAGTAGTATAGGCAGGGGGCAGGCTAATCAAGCTTTCTTT	CASSIGRGQANQAFF
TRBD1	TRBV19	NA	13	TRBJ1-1	TGTGCCACCCAAACAGGGGGTGATACTGAAGCTTTCTTT	CATQTGGDTEAFF
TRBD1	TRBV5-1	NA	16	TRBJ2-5	TGCGCCAGCAGCTCCGGAGGGACAGGGAACCAAGAGACCCAGTACTTC	CASSSGGTGNQETQYF